A selection of T cell receptor beta chains follows, all from one sample in a study of CD8+ T cells in alopecia areata. Using immunoSEQ multiplex PCR, the repertoire was profiled, and TCRdb retains in-frame clones only, with some absent. Among hundreds of thousands of clones listed, less than 80% were seen once. Here the sequenced sample was CD4+ T cells sorted from blood, taken at week 0. These receptors all stem from a human donor with alopecia areata. Each CDR3 is given with its conserved first and last residue. A D gene is named only where the DNA matches it firmly. Rows give clone size only sometimes, using once, few, many, or a class for an expanded clone.

- | TRBJ2-1 | TRBV25-1 | TRBD2 | TGTGCCAGCAGTGACCCTAGCGGGGGGCCCCGGAGTGAGCAGTTCTTC | CASSDPSGGPRSEQFF
- | TRBJ2-1 | TRBV29-1 | - | TGCAGCGTTAGAGGTGGAGCGTACAATGAGCAGTTCTTC | CSVRGGAYNEQFF
- | TRBJ2-3 | TRBV5-6 | - | TGTGCCAGCAGCGGTAGCCTCACCGATACGCAGTATTTT | CASSGSLTDTQYF
- | TRBJ1-6 | TRBV30 | - | TGTGCCTGGAGTATGACAGCGTCGTCCTATAATTCACCCCTCCACTTT | CAWSMTASSYNSPLHF
- | TRBJ1-3 | TRBV15 | - | TGTGCCACCAGCACCTTCTTAACGGCAGGAAACACCATATATTTT | CATSTFLTAGNTIYF
- | TRBJ1-1 | TRBV5-1 | - | TGCGCCAGCAGCGGACTCGACGGACCGAACACTGAAGCTTTCTTT | CASSGLDGPNTEAFF
few | TRBJ2-2 | TRBV7-8 | - | TGTGCCAGCAGACAAACAGGTTGGACTACTCATACCGGGGAGCTGTTTTTT | CASRQTGWTTHTGELFF
once | TRBJ1-1 | TRBV29-1 | TRBD1 | TGCAGCGTAGGGACCGGGACAGTGGCCACTGAAGCTTTCTTT | CSVGTGTVATEAFF
once | TRBJ2-7 | TRBV7-2 | TRBD1 | TGTGCCAGCAGTCTTAGTGGACAGGGAACCTACGAGCAGTACTTC | CASSLSGQGTYEQYF
- | TRBJ2-3 | TRBV30 | TRBD2 | TGTGCCTGGAGTAGCGGGGGGACAGATACGCAGTATTTT | CAWSSGGTDTQYF
- | TRBJ2-3 | TRBV27 | - | TGTGCCAGCAGTTTAGGCGGCACCCGCACAGATACGCAGTATTTT | CASSLGGTRTDTQYF
- | TRBJ1-4 | TRBV4-3 | TRBD1 | TGCGCCGGAAGGGGGCGTGGGGAAAAACTGTTTTTT | CAGRGRGEKLFF
- | TRBJ2-5 | TRBV5-1 | TRBD1 | TGCGCCAGCAGCACCGGGACAGGGGCGGTGACCCAGTACTTC | CASSTGTGAVTQYF
- | TRBJ2-5 | TRBV2 | - | TGTGCCAGCAGTGGGGCGGGCACAAAGACCCAGTACTTC | CASSGAGTKTQYF
- | TRBJ2-7 | TRBV5-1 | - | TGCGCCAGCAGCTTTTTGCTTGAGCAGTACTTC | CASSFLLEQYF
- | TRBJ1-2 | TRBV13 | - | TGTGCCAGCAGCTCTTCTAACTATGGCTACACCTTC | CASSSSNYGYTF
- | TRBJ2-6 | TRBV13 | TRBD1 | TGTGCCAGCAGCCCGACAGGGGTCGGGGCCAACGTCCTGACTTTC | CASSPTGVGANVLTF
- | TRBJ2-5 | TRBV28 | TRBD1 | TGTGCCAGCAGTTTCCTCCAGGGGGCGAGGGAGACCCAGTACTTC | CASSFLQGARETQYF